This T cell receptor (beta chain) was captured in a study of shared clonotypes between healthy human individuals. Overall study results and limits: Naive CD4 clonotype sharing across a few donors was approximately 5%.

Details on this clone: The antigen remains undetermined.

V was trimmed by 2 bases and J by 4 bases, leaving 7 bases between them. In germline, CDR1 is SGHNT, CDR2 YYREEE (reference sequence). The CDR3 is made up of 13 amino acids. Sequenced by immunoSEQ multiplex PCR; TCRdb stores in-frame clones only, minus some. Of roughly 720,000 clones listed, about 90% were seen once; the top ten hold 34%. The J gene is TRBJ2-1, the V gene TRBV5-4; no definite D call. The material sequenced was memory CD8+ T cells from PBMCs. Documented subset: CD45RO+ cells pooled with CCR7-negative TemRA cells. This receptor was taken from a young man in good health. Some clones in this sample may be carry-over from other donors' samples. CDR3 nucleotides: TGTGCCAGCAGCTTTTTCTCATACAATGAGCAGTTCTTC. Its protein is CASSFFSYNEQFF.